Presented here are 14 T cell receptor beta chains from one specimen sequenced in a study of shared clonotypes between healthy human individuals. Naive CD8 populations comprised CD45RO-negative cells positively selected for CCR7, excluding terminally differentiated effector memory CD45RA+ cells. Sequencing was performed with immunoSEQ multiplex PCR; in TCRdb, only in-frame clones are kept and a portion is missing. This table holds approximately 2,200,000 clones, about 93% found once. Sequenced input: naive CD8+ T cells from PBMCs. The receptors stem from a man aged 18 to 30 in good health. Some clones in this sample may be carry-over from other donors' samples.

The rearrangement uses TRBV9 and TRBJ2-1; 11 bases match TRBD2. CDR3 size: 17 residues. Germline V gives CDR1 SGDLS, CDR2 YYNGEE. The trim removed 4 bases at V and 4 bases at J, leaving 10 bases unmatched. CDR3: CASSLAGTSGVYNEQFF. Here the CDR3 DNA reads TGTGCCAGCAGCCTAGCCGGGACTAGCGGAGTTTACAATGAGCAGTTCTTC.

The chain joins TRBV5-6 to TRBJ2-7, with D maybe TRBD1 (7 bases). This CDR3 is built from 13 residues. V gave up 4 bases and J gave up 4 bases, with 12 bases separating them. Germline CDR1 is SGHDT and CDR2 is YYEEEE. In nucleotides, the CDR3 is TGTGCCAGCAGCGGGGGGACAGATTACGAGCAGTACTTC. Translation gives CASSGGTDYEQYF.

The rearrangement uses TRBV7-9 and TRBJ2-7, with D maybe TRBD1 (5 bases). This CDR3 spans 13 amino acids. Trimming took 1 base from V and 3 from J, leaving 7 bases between them. Germline lookup yields CDR1 SEHNR and CDR2 FQNEAQ (reference sequence). The CDR3 nucleotides read TGTGCCAGCAGCTTAGTTGACAGCTACGAGCAGTACTTC. Its protein product is CASSLVDSYEQYF.

The V and J genes are TRBV7-9 and TRBJ2-1; TRBD1 aligns across 7 bases. The CDR3 extends over 15 amino acids. CDR1 is SEHNR and CDR2 is FQNEAQ in the germline V gene (reference sequence). V gave up 2 bases and J gave up 5 bases; unmatched junction bases: 6. CDR3 sequence reads: CASSLYGTVDNEQFF. The CDR3 DNA sequence: TGTGCCAGCAGCTTATATGGGACAGTCGACAATGAGCAGTTCTTC. Looking up the rest from reference TRBV7-9 and TRBJ2-1 gives the full variable domain: DTGVSQNPRHKITKRGQNVTFRCDPISEHNRLYWYRQTLGQGPEFLTYFQNEAQLEKSRLLSDRFSAERPKGSFSTLEIQRTEQGDSAMYLCASSLYGTVDNEQFFGPGTRLTVL.

This sequence joins TRBV14 and TRBJ2-5; D may be TRBD1 or TRBD2 (5 bases each). The CDR3 is 16 amino acids. V was pared by 5 bases and J by 3 bases, with 19 bases between. The germline gives CDR1 SGHDN, CDR2 FVKESK. CDR3 DNA sequence: TGTGCCAGCAGCGAGCGATGGGACCTGAAGAAAGAGACCCAGTACTTC. This codes for CASSERWDLKKETQYF.

The chain employs TRBV27 and TRBJ2-7, with 8 bases that match TRBD1. V was clipped by 4 bases and J by 3 bases; unmatched bases: 14. This CDR3 comprises 17 residues. Germline V gene data show CDR1 as MNHEY and CDR2 as SMNVEV (reference sequence). This CDR3 reads CASSSRSPGQAYYEQYF. The CDR3, as DNA: TGTGCCAGCAGTTCTCGCTCCCCGGGACAGGCGTACTACGAGCAGTACTTC.

This clone was counted a single time. V gene TRBV5-1 combines with J gene TRBJ1-5; no definite D call. CDR3 size: 13 residues. Trimming pared 4 bases from V and 6 bases from J, leaving 11 bases between. Germline CDR1 and CDR2: SGHRS and YFSETQ. The CDR3 DNA reads TGCGCCAGCAGCGTGGCAGCAGGTCAGCCCCAGCATTTT. Its protein is CASSVAAGQPQHF.

The rearrangement uses TRBV14 and TRBJ2-7; no definite D call. The V end was cut by 0 bases, the J end by 6 bases, with 6 bases between. The germline CDR1 and CDR2 sequences are SGHDN and FVKESK. The CDR3 extends over 12 amino acids. The CDR3 reads CASSQDSVEQYF. The CDR3, as DNA: TGTGCCAGCAGCCAAGATTCTGTCGAGCAGTACTTC. Complete variable domain (other parts from reference TRBV14 and TRBJ2-7): EAGVTQFPSHSVIEKGQTVTLRCDPISGHDNLYWYRRVMGKEIKFLLHFVKESKQDESGMPNNRFLAERTGGTYSTLKVQPAELEDSGVYFCASSQDSVEQYFGPGTRLTVT.

The chain combines TRBV27 with TRBJ1-1; perhaps TRBD1 as D (6 bases). This CDR3 region has 15 residues. Looked up from germline, CDR1 is MNHEY and CDR2 is SMNVEV (reference sequence). The ends were cut back, 0 bases at V and 5 bases at J, with 13 bases in the middle. CDR3 DNA sequence: TGTGCCAGCAGTTTATCGCCCGGGGGCGAGACTGAAGCTTTCTTT. As protein: CASSLSPGGETEAFF.

Notes on this clone: This sample also contains other DNA sequences that code for the same CDR3. The chain couples TRBV18 to TRBJ2-7, with D uncertain. The CDR3 extends over 13 amino acids. Deletions cut 2 bases from V and 4 bases from J, with 9 bases between. The germline gives CDR1 KGHSH, CDR2 LQKENI. The CDR3 coding sequence is TGTGCCAGCTCACCAGTTGACTCTTACGAGCAGTACTTC. Its protein product is CASSPVDSYEQYF.

The chain couples TRBV11-2 to TRBJ2-3, with 7 bases aligning to TRBD1. V was pared by 5 bases and J by 2 bases, with 4 bases of the junction left unmatched. The germline V gene encodes CDR1 SGHAT and CDR2 FQNNGV. This CDR3 is 14 amino acids long. The DNA for the CDR3 is TGTGCCAGCAGCCCCGGACAGGTCACAGATACGCAGTATTTT. Protein: CASSPGQVTDTQYF.

The chain links TRBV9 to TRBJ2-3; D gene uncertain. V was clipped by 0 bases and J by 7 bases, with 12 bases between them. The CDR3 contains 14 residues. Germline V gene lookup returns CDR1 SGDLS and CDR2 YYNGEE. The CDR3 region has the DNA TGTGCCAGCAGCGTAGGAATTGGGCCGAATACGCAGTATTTT. Amino acid sequence: CASSVGIGPNTQYF.

The chain links TRBV28 to TRBJ1-3, with D perhaps TRBD1 (5 bases). The CDR3 has 16 residues. Deletions cut 3 bases from V and 0 bases from J, with 12 bases between. Germline V gene lookup returns CDR1 MDHEN and CDR2 SYDVKM. The chain's CDR3 is CASSFSEGLSGNTIYF. CDR3 bases: TGTGCCAGCAGTTTTAGTGAGGGACTCTCTGGAAACACCATATATTTT.

This chain joins TRBV5-1 and TRBJ1-3; D is possibly TRBD1 (6 bases). Germline CDR1 SGHRS, CDR2 YFSETQ. The CDR3 runs 17 residues. The V end lost 0 bases, the J end lost 0 bases, and 13 bases lay between the germline ends. The CDR3 DNA sequence: TGCGCCAGCAGCTTGGTAGGGGGGCGCCCCTCTGGAAACACCATATATTTT. This translates into CASSLVGGRPSGNTIYF.